The 28 T cell receptor beta chains presented below share a single source sample, sequenced in a study of blood T cell repertoires in COVID-19. Using immunoSEQ multiplex PCR, the repertoire was profiled, and TCRdb retains in-frame clones only, with some absent. The table includes approximately 270,000 clones, roughly 84% detected once. The source material was peripheral blood. The receptors were sampled from a human donor with COVID-19, enrolled during active disease. The donor label of this sample is uncertain.

This chain joins TRBV4-1 and TRBJ1-5; D unclear. V was trimmed by 1 base and J by 3 bases, leaving 19 bases between them. The CDR3 consists of 18 residues. CDR1 MGHRA and CDR2 YSYEKL come from the germline V gene. The chain's CDR3 is CASSQGVYGRGANQPQHF. The CDR3 DNA follows: TGCGCCAGCAGCCAAGGTGTCTACGGCCGCGGCGCCAATCAGCCCCAGCATTTT.

DNA for the CDR3: TGCGCCAGCAGCCCCAGGGTAGACGGCGGACGACTAGCCAAAAACATTCAGTACTTC. Translation: CASSPRVDGGRLAKNIQYF. This chain links TRBV5-1 with TRBJ2-4; the D gene is possibly TRBD1 (5 bases). The V end lost 4 bases, the J end lost 0 bases, and 23 bases lay between the germline ends. CDR3 size: 19 residues. Germline V gives CDR1 SGHRS, CDR2 YFSETQ. The complete variable domain, with remaining parts taken from reference TRBV5-1 and TRBJ2-4, reads KAGVTQTPRYLIKTRGQQVTLSCSPISGHRSVSWYQQTPGQGLQFLFEYFSETQRNKGNFPGRFSGRQFSNSRSEMNVSTLELGDSALYLCASSPRVDGGRLAKNIQYFGAGTRLSVL.

The rearrangement joins TRBV7-2 to TRBJ2-7; D is possibly TRBD2 (6 bases). The length of the CDR3 is 16 residues. The V end lost 5 bases, the J end lost 0 bases, and 17 bases lay between the germline ends. Germline CDR1 reads SGHTA; CDR2 reads FQGNSA. CDR3 coding DNA: TGTGCCAGCAGCCCGCGGGGCGGGGATTACTCCTACGAGCAGTACTTC. It yields the protein CASSPRGGDYSYEQYF.

This clone was counted once. The chain couples TRBV2 to TRBJ2-2, with no clear D. CDR3 length equals 15 residues. Germline V lookup: CDR1 SNHLY, CDR2 FYNNEI. The V end was cut by 0 bases, the J end by 4 bases, with 9 bases between. The CDR3 loop is CASSEARLGTGELFF. The DNA for the CDR3 is TGTGCCAGCAGTGAAGCGAGACTGGGCACCGGGGAGCTGTTTTTT. The complete variable domain, with remaining parts taken from reference TRBV2 and TRBJ2-2, reads EPEVTQTPSHQVTQMGQEVILRCVPISNHLYFYWYRQILGQKVEFLVSFYNNEISEKSEIFDDQFSVERPDGSNFTLKIRSTKLEDSAMYFCASSEARLGTGELFFGEGSRLTVL.

The chain combines TRBV2 with TRBJ2-3; D might be TRBD2 (6 bases). The CDR3 spans 15 residues. Germline V gives CDR1 SNHLY, CDR2 FYNNEI. Trimming shortened V by 7 bases and J by 2 bases, and 16 bases separated the two germline ends. CDR3 loop: CASTEGLADTDTQYF. As DNA, the CDR3 is TGTGCCAGCACGGAGGGATTAGCGGACACAGATACGCAGTATTTT.

This rearrangement joins TRBV5-4 to TRBJ1-1; D remains unclear. Germline V gives CDR1 SGHNT, CDR2 YYREEE (reference sequence). V lost 6 bases and J lost 5, with 14 bases in between. The CDR3 runs 13 residues. CDR3 DNA: TGTGCCAGCACCGGTAGTCGAGTGACTGAAGCTTTCTTT. Its protein product is CASTGSRVTEAFF.

This chain links TRBV27 with TRBJ2-7; D is possibly TRBD2 (6 bases). Germline V gene data show CDR1 as MNHEY and CDR2 as SMNVEV (reference sequence). CDR3 length: 18 amino acids. V lost 6 bases, J lost 7 bases, and 31 bases lay in between. The CDR3 region has the DNA TGTGCCAGCAGAAGTTTAGACCCGGGCGTTTGGGTCCGGGGGGAGCAGTACTTC. This sequence encodes CASRSLDPGVWVRGEQYF.

This clone was found once. The rearrangement joins TRBV12-3 or TRBV12-4 to TRBJ1-1, with D unclear. This CDR3 contains 11 residues. V shed 3 bases and J shed 7 bases, with 6 bases lying between them. The CDR3, as DNA: TGTGCCAGCAGTTTGTATTATGAAGCTTTCTTT. Translation: CASSLYYEAFF.

This clone has a single count. This chain uses TRBV3-1 (or the pseudogene TRBV3-2) with TRBJ1-2; possible D gene TRBD1, 6 bases. This CDR3 contains 14 residues. From germline, CDR1 is LGHDT and CDR2 YNNKEL (reference sequence). The ends were cut back, 4 bases at V and 3 bases at J, with 12 bases in the middle. Written as DNA, the CDR3 is TGTGCCAGCAGCCTTCAGGGGAGGGACTATGGCTACACCTTC. Amino acid sequence: CASSLQGRDYGYTF.

This chain links TRBV18 with TRBJ1-6, with 8 nucleotides matching TRBD1. This CDR3 contains 14 residues. From germline, CDR1 is KGHSH and CDR2 LQKENI. V shed 2 bases and J 7 bases; nucleotides not matched to a gene: 1. This CDR3 reads CASSPGTGNSPLHF. In DNA, the CDR3 is TGTGCCAGCTCACCAGGGACAGGCAATTCACCCCTCCACTTT.

The chain employs TRBV7-2 and TRBJ1-5; perhaps TRBD1 as D (5 bases). The CDR3 runs to 12 residues. Trimming left V 5 bases short and J 9 bases short, with 11 bases between. CDR1 is SGHTA and CDR2 is FQGNSA in the germline V gene. CDR3 bases: TGTGCCAGCAGCCAGGGAGGTGGGCCCCAGCATTTT. Residues: CASSQGGGPQHF. Complete variable domain (other parts from reference TRBV7-2 and TRBJ1-5): GAGVSQSPSNKVTEKGKDVELRCDPISGHTALYWYRQSLGQGLEFLIYFQGNSAPDKSGLPSDRFSAERTGGSVSTLTIQRTQQEDSAVYLCASSQGGGPQHFGDGTRLSIL.

The genes are TRBV21-1 and TRBJ2-7; the table's D call TRBD2 went unverified against the DNA. TRBV21-1 is termed a pseudogene. The CDR3 sequence is 15 residues long. DNA for the CDR3: TGTGCCAGCAGCAAACAGGGACTTCGGGGGTACGAGCAGTACTTC. Translating gives CASSKQGLRGYEQYF.

The V gene is TRBV4-1, the J gene TRBJ1-5; possibly TRBD1 for D (5 bases). V was pared by 2 bases and J by 11 bases, with 13 bases between. The length of the CDR3 is 13 residues. The germline V gene encodes CDR1 MGHRA and CDR2 YSYEKL. CDR3 in amino acids: CASSQSDTSAQHF. The CDR3 DNA reads TGCGCCAGCAGCCAATCGGACACCTCGGCCCAGCATTTT.

The gene calls are TRBV4-2 and TRBJ2-7; 9 bases fit TRBD2. V gave up 1 base and J gave up 9 bases; unmatched junction bases: 19. This CDR3 has 18 amino acids. CDR1 is LGHNA, CDR2 YNFKEQ, per germline. This CDR3 reads CASSQGVAGASGTTGQYF. DNA for the CDR3: TGTGCCAGCAGCCAAGGGGTTGCTGGGGCTAGCGGGACCACGGGGCAGTACTTC.

The CDR3 sequence is CASSLSVAVKETQYF. Here the CDR3 DNA reads TGTGCCAGCAGTTTATCCGTAGCGGTAAAAGAGACCCAGTACTTC. V usage is TRBV27 and J usage is TRBJ2-5; TRBD2 might be the D (6 bases). The CDR3 spans 15 residues. Germline values: CDR1 MNHEY, CDR2 SMNVEV (reference sequence). V gave up 0 bases and J gave up 3 bases, with 11 bases separating them.

This chain links TRBV11-1 with TRBJ2-7, with D hard to call. Germline assignment: CDR1 SGHAT and CDR2 FQDESV (reference sequence). V dropped 1 base and J dropped 3 bases, with 7 bases sitting between them. The CDR3 sequence is 13 residues long. CDR3 protein: CASSLGLVYEQYF. CDR3 DNA: TGTGCCAGCAGCTTAGGTCTTGTCTACGAGCAGTACTTC. Combining the CDR3 with reference TRBV11-1 and TRBJ2-7 gives the whole variable domain EAEVAQSPRYKITEKSQAVAFWCDPISGHATLYWYRQILGQGPELLVQFQDESVVDDSQLPKDRFSAERLKGVDSTLKIQPAELGDSAMYLCASSLGLVYEQYFGPGTRLTVT.

The rearrangement uses TRBV4-2 and TRBJ2-7, with TRBD1 matching over 9 bases. The germline gives CDR1 LGHNA, CDR2 YNFKEQ. There are 16 residues in the CDR3. V lost 4 bases, J lost 0 bases, and 7 bases stayed unmatched. CDR3 sequence reads: CASSPWWGQGSYEQYF. The CDR3 coding sequence is TGTGCCAGCAGCCCCTGGTGGGGACAGGGCTCCTACGAGCAGTACTTC.

CDR3 nucleotide sequence: TGTGCCACCAGTGATTGCCTATGTTGGACTGAAGCTTTCTTT. As protein: CATSDCLCWTEAFF. The chain is built from TRBV24-1 and TRBJ1-1; D uncertain. The germline V gene encodes CDR1 KGHDR and CDR2 SFDVKD. V was shortened by 2 bases and J by 5 bases, with 11 bases between the two germline ends. The CDR3 extends over 14 amino acids.

The chain has TRBV25-1 and TRBJ2-7; 7 bases fit TRBD2. CDR3 length: 14 residues. Per germline, CDR1 MGHDK and CDR2 SYGVNS. V was clipped by 1 base and J by 2 bases; unmatched bases: 2. The CDR3 DNA is TGTGCCAGCAGTGAATGGGGGGGAGCCTACGAGCAGTACTTC. Amino acid sequence: CASSEWGGAYEQYF.

The chain joins TRBV6-5 to TRBJ1-2, with unresolved D. This CDR3 contains 14 residues. The ends were cut back, 6 bases at V and 4 bases at J, with 15 bases in the middle. Germline CDR1 is MNHEY and CDR2 is SVGAGI. This chain's CDR3 is CASRSTTYLYGYTF. The CDR3 DNA reads TGTGCCAGCAGATCGACAACTTACCTCTATGGCTACACCTTC.

This clone came up once. The V call is TRBV28, the J call TRBJ1-2, with D tentatively TRBD1 (5 bases). Trimming left V 8 bases short and J 6 bases short, with 16 bases between. Germline V gene data show CDR1 as MDHEN and CDR2 as SYDVKM. The CDR3 is made up of 13 amino acids. The CDR3 DNA reads TGTGCCAGCTCCCCGGGAGGGGCTGATGGCTACACCTTC. This codes for CASSPGGADGYTF.

The chain is built from TRBV6-5 and TRBJ1-4; D remains ambiguous. CDR3 length: 16 residues. V was pared by 4 bases and J by 5 bases, with 17 bases between. Germline V gene sequence: CDR1 MNHEY, CDR2 SVGAGI. In DNA, the CDR3 is TGTGCCAGCAGTTCTCCCAGGTCCACCGCCAATGAAAAACTGTTTTTT. Amino acid sequence: CASSSPRSTANEKLFF.

This rearrangement joins TRBV27 to TRBJ1-1; TRBD1 agrees at 10 bases. The CDR3 totals 15 residues. Germline V gene sequence: CDR1 MNHEY, CDR2 SMNVEV (reference sequence). The ends lost 3 bases at V and 8 bases at J; junction bases unmatched: 9. The CDR3 is CASSFSPPGQGEAFF. The CDR3 nucleotides are TGTGCCAGCAGTTTTTCCCCACCGGGACAGGGGGAAGCTTTCTTT.

This clone was seen a handful of times. The gene calls are TRBV5-5 and TRBJ1-5, with D possibly TRBD1 on 5 matching bases. The CDR3 is 14 residues long. V lost 4 bases to trimming and J lost 5 bases, with 13 bases between them. The germline gives CDR1 SGHKS, CDR2 YYEKEE (reference sequence). The CDR3 DNA sequence: TGTGCCAGCAGCAGCTCAGGGTCCTATCAGCCCCAGCATTTT. This sequence encodes CASSSSGSYQPQHF.

The CDR3 is CAWRVTGLLWNGYTF. The CDR3 DNA reads as TGTGCCTGGAGGGTTACAGGGCTTTTGTGGAATGGCTACACCTTC. The J gene is TRBJ1-2, the V gene TRBV30; D may be TRBD1 (6 bases). Germline CDR1 and CDR2: GTSNPN and SVGIG (reference sequence). The length of the CDR3 is 15 residues. The V and J ends lost 3 bases and 6 bases respectively, with 20 bases between them.

V gene TRBV6-5 combines with J gene TRBJ1-1, with TRBD1 matching over 8 bases. J was trimmed by 0 bases and V by 4 bases; bases with no gene match: 4. Germline V CDR1 and CDR2: MNHEY, SVGAGI. The CDR3 has 15 amino acids. The CDR3 is CASSWGQALNTEAFF. DNA for the CDR3: TGTGCCAGCAGTTGGGGACAGGCCCTGAACACTGAAGCTTTCTTT.

This clone was counted only a few times. V and J are TRBV5-4 and TRBJ1-6; 7 bases are a match to TRBD1. The CDR3 runs 16 residues. The ends lost 1 base at V and 9 bases at J; junction bases unmatched: 10. Germline CDR1 reads SGHNT; CDR2 reads YYREEE (reference sequence). The CDR3 is CASSLNRGDQGSPLHF. The CDR3 coding sequence is TGTGCCAGCAGCTTGAACAGGGGAGACCAAGGTTCACCCCTCCACTTT.

This clone was observed a single time. V gene TRBV19 combines with J gene TRBJ1-5; D possibly corresponds to TRBD1 (6 bases). This CDR3 is 17 amino acids long. Germline CDR1 and CDR2: LNHDA and SQIVND (reference sequence). V was trimmed by 5 bases and J by 0 bases, leaving 17 bases between them. The CDR3, as DNA: TGTGCCAGTAGTGTCACCGGGACACCTTATAGCAATCAGCCCCAGCATTTT. Amino acid sequence: CASSVTGTPYSNQPQHF.